Below are 22 T cell receptor beta chains sequenced from a single sample in a study of cytomegalovirus exposure and HLA in healthy donors. 60 Vbeta and 13 Jbeta primers were used in PCR. Sequencing was performed with immunoSEQ multiplex PCR; in TCRdb, only in-frame clones are kept and a portion is missing. The sample contains about 140,000 clones, roughly 80% of which appear only once. Sequencing input: PBMCs. The receptor set was obtained from a female donor in good health and CMV-seronegative.

The chain recombines TRBV6-1 with TRBJ1-2; TRBD1 aligns across 8 bases. J gave up 4 bases and V 7 bases, and 5 bases lay outside the gene matches. Germline-derived CDR1 and CDR2 are MNHNS and SASEGT. CDR3 length equals 13 residues. CDR3 in DNA: TGTGCCAGCACTATAGACAGGGGCTATGGCTACACCTTC. Protein sequence: CASTIDRGYGYTF.

J is TRBJ2-5 and V is TRBV7-8; tentatively, D is TRBD2 (7 bases). Looked up from germline, CDR1 is SGHVS and CDR2 is FQNEAQ. The CDR3 has 16 residues. Trimming pared 0 bases from V and 0 bases from J, leaving 11 bases between. In nucleotides, the CDR3 is TGTGCCAGCAGCTTAGCGGGGGGGACAAACCAAGAGACCCAGTACTTC. It encodes CASSLAGGTNQETQYF. Together with reference TRBV7-8 and TRBJ2-5, the CDR3 gives the full variable domain: GAGVSQSPRYKVAKRGQDVALRCDPISGHVSLFWYQQALGQGPEFLTYFQNEAQLDKSGLPSDRFFAERPEGSVSTLKIQRTQQEDSAVYLCASSLAGGTNQETQYFGPGTRLLVL.

CDR3: CASSPGEGPYGYTF. The CDR3 bases are TGTGCCAGCAGTCCCGGCGAGGGCCCCTATGGCTACACCTTC. The chain carries TRBV6-5 and TRBJ1-2; D is undetermined. Germline CDR1 and CDR2: MNHEY and SVGAGI. The germline V and J ends were trimmed by 5 bases and 4 bases, with 14 bases remaining between them. CDR3 length: 14 residues.

The chain links TRBV13 to TRBJ2-5; D call uncertain. Germline CDR1 PRHDT, CDR2 FYEKMQ (reference sequence). The CDR3 is 14 amino acids. V was cut by 0 bases and J by 1 base, with 6 bases left in between. CDR3 sequence: CASSLGQAQETQYF. The CDR3 coding sequence is TGTGCCAGCAGCTTAGGCCAGGCCCAAGAGACCCAGTACTTC.

Of note for this clone: The same CDR3 can be traced to other DNA sequences in this sample. The gene calls are TRBV6-5 and TRBJ1-5, with D maybe TRBD1 (6 bases). Germline V lookup: CDR1 MNHEY, CDR2 SVGAGI. The CDR3 covers 14 residues. Trimming cost V 0 bases and J 4 bases, with 7 bases left between them. CDR3 region: CASSYSRGNQPQHF. CDR3 sequence (DNA): TGTGCCAGCAGTTACTCGAGGGGGAATCAGCCCCAGCATTTT.

The table lists this clone with a few counts. The chain combines TRBV6-1 with TRBJ2-7; TRBD2 agrees at 12 bases. Per the germline V gene, CDR1 is MNHNS and CDR2 is SASEGT. Trimming cost V 8 bases and J 1 base; bases outside gene matches: 3. The CDR3 has 14 amino acids. CDR3 protein: CASYGTSGSYEQYF. As DNA, the CDR3 is TGTGCCAGCTATGGGACTAGCGGGTCCTACGAGCAGTACTTC.

The chain joins TRBV19 to TRBJ1-2, with 12 bases identical to TRBD1. Looked up from germline, CDR1 is LNHDA and CDR2 is SQIVND (reference sequence). CDR3 length: 13 amino acids. V lost 5 bases to trimming and J lost 11 bases; unmatched junction nucleotides: 6. The CDR3 loop reads CASSSRDRGPYTF. The DNA of the CDR3 is TGTGCCAGTAGTTCCAGGGACAGGGGGCCTTACACCTTC. Looking up the rest from reference TRBV19 and TRBJ1-2 gives the full variable domain: DGGITQSPKYLFRKEGQNVTLSCEQNLNHDAMYWYRQDPGQGLRLIYYSQIVNDFQKGDIAEGYSVSREKKESFPLTVTSAQKNPTAFYLCASSSRDRGPYTFGSGTRLTVV.

The chain has TRBV2 and TRBJ1-1; 10 bases are a match to TRBD1. The CDR3 has 14 residues. J was trimmed by 11 bases and V by 7 bases; bases with no gene match: 13. Germline CDR1 and CDR2: SNHLY and FYNNEI. CDR3 residues: CASIETGTGARAFF. The DNA for the CDR3 is TGTGCCAGCATCGAGACCGGGACAGGGGCACGGGCTTTCTTT.

V gene TRBV5-1 combines with J gene TRBJ2-7; 7 positions match TRBD1. The CDR3 sequence is 14 residues long. CDR1 and CDR2 from the germline V gene are SGHRS and YFSETQ. The V and J ends lost 4 bases and 4 bases, in that order; junction bases with no gene match: 8. CDR3 in amino acids: CASSPGQTFYEQYF. The CDR3 DNA is TGCGCCAGCAGCCCGGGACAGACCTTTTACGAGCAGTACTTC.

This chain's CDR3 is CASSPGTGAAYEQYF. CDR3 nucleotides: TGCGCCAGCAGCCCGGGGACAGGGGCGGCCTACGAGCAGTACTTC. The rearrangement uses TRBV4-1 and TRBJ2-5; 10 bases align to TRBD1. The closer fit of TRBJ2-7 to the DNA end suggests the J call may be wrong. This CDR3 spans 15 amino acids. Germline lookup yields CDR1 MGHRA and CDR2 YSYEKL.

This clone appeared a few times. The chain carries TRBV25-1 and TRBJ1-1; 8 bases map to TRBD1. The CDR3 is 15 residues long. The germline gives CDR1 MGHDK, CDR2 SYGVNS. The ends lost 2 bases at V and 5 bases at J; junction bases unmatched: 7. The CDR3, as DNA: TGTGCCAGCAGTGAACGGACAGGGAGGAATACTGAAGCTTTCTTT. Residues: CASSERTGRNTEAFF.

This sequence joins TRBV28 and TRBJ1-5; the match to TRBD1 covers 7 bases. Looked up from germline, CDR1 is MDHEN and CDR2 is SYDVKM. The length of the CDR3 is 16 residues. The trim removed 3 bases at V and 2 bases at J, leaving 7 bases unmatched. The DNA for the CDR3 is TGTGCCAGCAGTTTCCACAGGGGCGGGGGCAATCAGCCCCAGCATTTT. The encoded protein is CASSFHRGGGNQPQHF.

This chain uses TRBV19 with TRBJ2-5; 8 nucleotides line up with TRBD1. Germline V lookup: CDR1 LNHDA, CDR2 SQIVND (reference sequence). V lost 7 bases and J lost 4; bases outside the gene matches: 8. The CDR3 consists of 14 residues. CDR3 sequence reads: CASKKDRGAETQYF. The CDR3 DNA reads as TGTGCCAGTAAAAAAGACAGGGGAGCAGAGACCCAGTACTTC. Full variable domain (outside the CDR3, taken from reference TRBV19 and TRBJ2-5): DGGITQSPKYLFRKEGQNVTLSCEQNLNHDAMYWYRQDPGQGLRLIYYSQIVNDFQKGDIAEGYSVSREKKESFPLTVTSAQKNPTAFYLCASKKDRGAETQYFGPGTRLLVL.

The CDR3 bases are TGTGCCAGCAGTGAACCTAGGATCCTAGCCAAAAACATTCAGTACTTC. Translated: CASSEPRILAKNIQYF. The chain recombines TRBV28 with TRBJ2-4, with D hard to call. Germline CDR1 and CDR2: MDHEN and SYDVKM. The CDR3 contains 16 residues. The germline V and J ends were trimmed by 5 bases and 0 bases, with 14 bases remaining between them.

V is TRBV18 and J is TRBJ1-2; D remains unclear. Trimming removed 3 bases at V and 8 bases at J, with 13 bases between. Germline V gene sequence: CDR1 KGHSH, CDR2 LQKENI. There are 13 residues in the CDR3. CDR3 sequence (DNA): TGTGCCAGCTCACCCCGCGCAGAGGAAGGCTACACCTTC. Translation gives CASSPRAEEGYTF.

This chain links TRBV6-5 with TRBJ1-6, with D perhaps matching TRBD1 (6 bases). Germline-derived CDR1 and CDR2 are MNHEY and SVGAGI. Trimming pared 3 bases from V and 3 bases from J, leaving 9 bases between. This CDR3 spans 15 amino acids. DNA of the CDR3: TGTGCCAGCAGTTATAAGGGGGACTATAATTCACCCCTCCACTTT. Translating gives CASSYKGDYNSPLHF.

The genes are TRBV9 and TRBJ2-5; 13 bases fit TRBD2. The V gene's germline CDR1 is SGDLS and CDR2 YYNGEE. V trimming: 0 bases; J trimming: 1 base; junction bases outside the gene matches: 9. This CDR3 has 19 amino acids. Written as DNA, the CDR3 is TGTGCCAGCAGCGTAGGGGGAGGACTAGCGGGAGCGGCCCAAGAGACCCAGTACTTC. This encodes CASSVGGGLAGAAQETQYF.

The chain recombines TRBV28 with TRBJ2-7; D is unclear. The CDR3 length is 15 residues. Germline V gives CDR1 MDHEN, CDR2 SYDVKM. Trimming shortened V by 10 bases and J by 6 bases, and 25 bases separated the two germline ends. For the CDR3, the DNA is TGTGCCATCTTTTCCCCTAATAGCCCGACCCTCGAGCAGTACTTC. It yields the protein CAIFSPNSPTLEQYF.

The chain carries TRBV29-1 and TRBJ2-5; D not certain. CDR1 is SQVTM and CDR2 is ANQGSEA in the germline V gene. Trimming took 5 bases from V and 2 from J, leaving 6 bases between them. This CDR3 region has 11 residues. For the CDR3, the DNA is TGCAGCGTTCCCAGGCAAGAGACCCAGTACTTC. It is translated as CSVPRQETQYF.

This clone appeared a few times. This sequence joins TRBV12-5 and TRBJ1-2, with 8 bases matching TRBD1. The CDR3 covers 15 residues. CDR1 is LGHNT and CDR2 is FRNRAP in the germline V gene. The ends lost 1 base at V and 5 bases at J; junction bases unmatched: 6. CDR3 coding DNA: TGTGCTAGTGGTTTGGCGGACAGGGCCGGTTATGGCTACACCTTC. Translation gives CASGLADRAGYGYTF.

This clone occurred once. V is TRBV9 and J is TRBJ1-5; 8 bases align to TRBD1. CDR3 length: 15 amino acids. Germline V gene data show CDR1 as SGDLS and CDR2 as YYNGEE. Trimming at V came to 2 bases and at J to 9 bases, leaving 10 bases not matched to a gene. CDR3 sequence reads: CASSVSTGEGGPQHF. The CDR3 DNA reads TGTGCCAGCAGCGTTTCGACAGGGGAGGGAGGGCCCCAGCATTTT.

The chain recombines TRBV6-5 with TRBJ2-7; 7 nucleotides match TRBD1. After removal of 6 bases from V and 8 bases from J, the junction contained 13 bases not matched to a gene. Per the germline V gene, CDR1 is MNHEY and CDR2 is SVGAGI. CDR3 length equals 14 residues. The CDR3 DNA reads as TGTGCCAGCAGAATAGGACAGGACCCCGGGAAGCAGTACTTC. This codes for CASRIGQDPGKQYF.